This is a list of T cell receptor beta chains from one sample in a study of PD-1 blockade in classical Hodgkin lymphoma. TCRdb's table, derived via immunoSEQ multiplex PCR, lists solely in-frame clones and lacks some. This sample yields some 46,000 clones, of which about three quarters are seen a single time; 22% belongs to the top ten. The sequencing used peripheral blood mononuclear cells (PBMCs), collected before the second cycle of nivolumab. All receptors come from a human donor with classical Hodgkin lymphoma. CDR3s include the opening cysteine and the closing phenylalanine or tryptophan. Each record gives: D gene, clone size, V gene, J gene, CDR3 protein, CDR3 DNA. The D gene is left open where the match is weak. For some rows the clone size is stated as once, few or many, or as a class when expanded; others skip it.

>NA|NA|TRBV5-1|TRBJ2-5
CASSLLPGQETQYF
TGCGCCAGCAGCTTGCTCCCTGGGCAGGAGACCCAGTACTTC
>NA|once|TRBV4-3|TRBJ2-7
CASSQDRGGIEQYF
TGCGCCAGCAGCCAAGACAGGGGGGGGATCGAGCAGTACTTC
>NA|NA|TRBV6-5|TRBJ2-7
CASSEGYEQYF
TGTGCCAGCAGTGAAGGGTACGAGCAGTACTTC
>TRBD2|NA|TRBV27|TRBJ2-7
CASSYIAGGPGYEQYF
TGTGCCAGCAGTTACATAGCGGGGGGGCCGGGTTACGAGCAGTACTTC
>NA|few|TRBV14|TRBJ1-3
CASSQDLAVSGNTIYF
TGTGCCAGCAGCCAAGATCTAGCAGTCTCTGGAAACACCATATATTTT
>TRBD1|NA|TRBV28|TRBJ2-5
CASSAPRDRGLETQYF
TGTGCCAGCAGTGCCCCCCGGGACAGGGGCTTAGAGACCCAGTACTTC
>NA|NA|TRBV6-1|TRBJ1-2
CASSELSYGYTF
TGTGCCAGCAGTGAACTGAGCTACGGCTACACCTTC
>TRBD2|NA|TRBV7-2|TRBJ2-7
CASSDSSGGGYEQYF
TGTGCCAGCAGCGACTCTAGCGGGGGGGGCTACGAGCAGTACTTC
>NA|NA|TRBV14|TRBJ2-5
CASSQDGGETQYF
TGTGCCAGCAGCCAAGATGGGGGAGAGACCCAGTACTTC
>NA|NA|TRBV19|TRBJ1-1
CASSLTGRSTEAFF
TGTGCCAGTAGCCTGACAGGCCGAAGCACTGAAGCTTTCTTT
>NA|few|TRBV29-1|TRBJ2-3
CSVVQATSSTDTQYF
TGCAGCGTTGTTCAGGCAACCTCTAGCACAGATACGCAGTATTTT
>TRBD2|once|TRBV5-1|TRBJ2-7
CASSLGTSGSLSYEQYF
TGCGCCAGCAGCTTGGGGACTAGCGGGAGCCTTTCCTACGAGCAGTACTTC
>TRBD2|once|TRBV5-4|TRBJ2-5
CASSLRRGAGVRETQYF
TGTGCCAGCAGCTTGAGAAGAGGAGCGGGAGTGCGCGAGACCCAGTACTTC
>NA|NA|TRBV4-2|TRBJ1-3
CASSQDLPGGTTGNTIYF
TGTGCCAGCAGCCAAGATCTCCCCGGCGGCACCACTGGAAACACCATATATTTT
>TRBD2|NA|TRBV19|TRBJ2-1
CASSPGSGGRGNEQFF
TGTGCCAGTAGTCCCGGATCGGGAGGCCGAGGCAATGAGCAGTTCTTC
>TRBD2|NA|TRBV11-2|TRBJ2-3
CASSPSARGGADTQYF
TGTGCCAGCAGCCCCTCCGCCCGCGGGGGGGCAGATACGCAGTATTTT
>NA|NA|TRBV18|TRBJ1-4
CASSERTQDEKLFF
TGTGCCAGCTCAGAACGGACTCAGGATGAAAAACTGTTTTTT
>NA|NA|TRBV5-1|TRBJ2-3
CASSYGTGLNTDTQYF
TGCGCCAGCAGCTACGGGACCGGACTCAACACAGATACGCAGTATTTT
>NA|NA|TRBV9|TRBJ2-2
CASSVATLAANTGELFF
TGTGCCAGCAGCGTAGCCACATTAGCCGCGAACACCGGGGAGCTGTTTTTT
>NA|NA|TRBV6-1|TRBJ2-5
CASSRTGTPGETQYF
TGTGCCAGCAGCCGGACCGGGACCCCGGGGGAGACCCAGTACTTC
>NA|NA|TRBV25-1|TRBJ1-1
CASSDGGTYTEAFF
TGTGCCAGCAGTGATGGCGGGACTTACACTGAAGCTTTCTTT
>NA|NA|TRBV29-1|TRBJ2-2
CSGTVPGELFF
TGCAGCGGTACTGTCCCCGGGGAGCTGTTTTTT
>NA|NA|TRBV2|TRBJ2-2
CASGAYTGELFF
TGTGCCAGCGGGGCCTACACCGGGGAGCTGTTTTTT
>NA|NA|TRBV28|TRBJ1-4
CASSPPETMNAKLFF
TGTGCCAGCAGTCCCCCCGAGACAATGAACGCAAAACTGTTTTTT
>NA|once|TRBV4-1|TRBJ2-1
CASSSRQDSSYNEQFF
TGCGCCAGCAGCTCCAGACAGGATAGCTCCTACAATGAGCAGTTCTTC
>TRBD2|NA|TRBV9|TRBJ2-7
CASSAGLAGSGEQYF
TGTGCCAGCAGCGCCGGACTAGCGGGTTCGGGTGAGCAGTACTTC
>NA|few|TRBV27|TRBJ1-5
CASSSWTGSNQPQHF
TGTGCCAGCAGTTCCTGGACGGGTAGCAATCAGCCCCAGCATTTT
>TRBD1|once|TRBV4-2|TRBJ1-2
CASSQSPGTGGGGGYTF
TGTGCCAGCAGCCAGAGTCCCGGGACAGGGGGCGGCGGTGGCTACACCTTC
>TRBD1|NA|TRBV11-2|TRBJ1-5
CASSLDRSGQPQHF
TGTGCCAGCAGCCTGGACAGGTCGGGGCAGCCCCAGCATTTT
>NA|NA|TRBV6-5|TRBJ1-1
CASRQQRDTEAFF
TGTGCCAGCAGACAACAGAGAGACACTGAAGCTTTCTTT
>TRBD1|NA|TRBV5-8|TRBJ2-7
CASSVPFGTGYYEQYF
TGTGCCAGCAGCGTACCATTCGGGACAGGGTACTACGAGCAGTACTTC
>TRBD2|NA|TRBV11-3|TRBJ2-2
CASSLAYPSGGTGELFF
TGTGCCAGCAGCTTAGCCTATCCTAGCGGGGGCACCGGGGAGCTGTTTTTT
>NA|few|TRBV13|TRBJ1-1
CASSLALGRNTEAFF
TGTGCCAGCAGCTTAGCTTTGGGGAGGAACACTGAAGCTTTCTTT
>NA|NA|TRBV14|TRBJ1-2
CASSQQTGLKGYGYTF
TGTGCCAGCAGCCAACAAACAGGGCTTAAGGGCTATGGCTACACCTTC
>TRBD2|NA|TRBV4-2|TRBJ2-3
CASSQESLAGADTQYF
TGTGCCAGCAGCCAAGAGTCCCTAGCGGGGGCAGATACGCAGTATTTT
>TRBD2|few|TRBV7-6|TRBJ2-7
CASSLGEGEAYEQYF
TGTGCCAGCAGCTTAGGGGAGGGCGAAGCCTACGAGCAGTACTTC
>TRBD1|NA|TRBV29-1|TRBJ2-3
CSVRPGQRTDTQYF
TGCAGCGTCAGGCCGGGACAGCGCACAGATACGCAGTATTTT
>NA|few|TRBV5-5|TRBJ1-2
CASSLSNRREAAGSGYTF
TGTGCCAGCAGCTTGTCTAATCGTCGCGAGGCTGCTGGGAGTGGCTACACCTTC
>TRBD2|NA|TRBV9|TRBJ2-1
CASTLTLAGNNEQFF
TGTGCCAGCACATTGACCCTAGCGGGTAACAATGAGCAGTTCTTC
>TRBD1|NA|TRBV7-8|TRBJ1-2
CASSSDRGAYGYTF
TGTGCCAGCAGTTCGGACAGGGGGGCCTATGGCTACACCTTC
>NA|once|TRBV6-5|TRBJ1-1
CASTGGGGTEAFF
TGTGCCAGCACGGGAGGGGGTGGGACTGAAGCTTTCTTT
>NA|NA|TRBV11-2|TRBJ2-1
CASSSREGDSYNEQFF
TGTGCCAGCAGCTCTAGAGAGGGAGACTCCTACAATGAGCAGTTCTTC
>NA|NA|TRBV18|TRBJ1-6
CASSPSGYGSGGSPLHF
TGTGCCAGCTCACCATCGGGGTATGGAAGCGGTGGCTCACCCCTCCACTTT
>NA|NA|TRBV19|TRBJ2-6
CASSPRQGNSGANVLTF
TGTGCCAGTAGCCCCCGGCAGGGGAATTCTGGGGCCAACGTCCTGACTTTC
>NA|NA|TRBV5-6|TRBJ2-7
CASSLNGVFSSYEQYF
TGTGCCAGCAGCTTGAACGGGGTATTCAGCTCCTACGAGCAGTACTTC
>NA|NA|TRBV6-4|TRBJ1-2
CASSPQANYGYTF
TGTGCCAGCAGCCCCCAGGCTAACTATGGCTACACCTTC
>NA|NA|TRBV19|TRBJ1-4
CASRRNRDEKLFF
TGTGCCAGTAGAAGGAACAGGGATGAAAAACTGTTTTTT
>NA|few|TRBV5-4|TRBJ2-7
CASSFRGPKSYEQYF
TGTGCCAGCAGCTTCCGGGGGCCGAAGTCCTACGAGCAGTACTTC
>TRBD1|NA|TRBV29-1|TRBJ1-2
CSVSHRDREDYGYTF
TGCAGCGTATCTCACCGGGACAGGGAGGACTATGGCTACACCTTC
>TRBD1|NA|TRBV19|TRBJ1-4
CATRDRGSTNEKLFF
TGTGCCACTCGGGACAGGGGCTCAACTAATGAAAAACTGTTTTTT